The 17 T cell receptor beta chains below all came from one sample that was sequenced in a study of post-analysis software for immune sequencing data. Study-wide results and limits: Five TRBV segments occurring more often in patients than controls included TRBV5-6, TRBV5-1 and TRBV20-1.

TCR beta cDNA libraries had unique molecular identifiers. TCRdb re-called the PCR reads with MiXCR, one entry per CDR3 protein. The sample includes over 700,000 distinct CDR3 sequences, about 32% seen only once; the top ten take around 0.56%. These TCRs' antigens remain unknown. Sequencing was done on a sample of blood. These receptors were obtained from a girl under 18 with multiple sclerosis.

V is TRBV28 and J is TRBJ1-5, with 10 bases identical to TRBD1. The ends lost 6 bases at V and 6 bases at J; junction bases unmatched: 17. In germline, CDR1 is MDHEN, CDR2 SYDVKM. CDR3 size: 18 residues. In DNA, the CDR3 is TGTGCCAGCAGGCCCCGGGGGACAGGGGTCTTTAGGGGTCAGCCCCAGCATTTT. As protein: CASRPRGTGVFRGQPQHF. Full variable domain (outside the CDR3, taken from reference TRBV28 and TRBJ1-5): DVKVTQSSRYLVKRTGEKVFLECVQDMDHENMFWYRQDPGLGLRLIYFSYDVKMKEKGDIPEGYSVSREKKERFSLILESASTNQTSMYLCASRPRGTGVFRGQPQHFGDGTRLSIL.

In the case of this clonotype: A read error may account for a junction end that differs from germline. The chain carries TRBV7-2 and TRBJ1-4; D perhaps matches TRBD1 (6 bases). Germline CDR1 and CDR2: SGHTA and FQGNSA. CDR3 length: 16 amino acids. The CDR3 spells CACSLGGGTRREKLFF. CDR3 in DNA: TGTGCCTGCAGCTTAGGGGGGGGAACACGCCGTGAAAAACTGTTTTTT.

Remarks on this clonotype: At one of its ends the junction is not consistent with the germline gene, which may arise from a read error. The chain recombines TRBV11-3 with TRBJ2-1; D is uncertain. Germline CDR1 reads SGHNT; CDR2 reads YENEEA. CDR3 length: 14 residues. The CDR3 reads CASSLARSSNEQFF. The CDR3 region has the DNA TGTGCCAGCAGCCTCGCCCGGTCCTCCAATGAGCAGTTCTTC.

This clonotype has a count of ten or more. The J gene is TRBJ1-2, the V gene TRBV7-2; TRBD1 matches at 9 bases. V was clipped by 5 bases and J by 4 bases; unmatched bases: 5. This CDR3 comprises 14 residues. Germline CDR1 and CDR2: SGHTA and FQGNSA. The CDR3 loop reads CASSKGTGPYGYTF. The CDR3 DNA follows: TGTGCCAGCAGCAAAGGGACAGGGCCCTATGGCTACACCTTC.

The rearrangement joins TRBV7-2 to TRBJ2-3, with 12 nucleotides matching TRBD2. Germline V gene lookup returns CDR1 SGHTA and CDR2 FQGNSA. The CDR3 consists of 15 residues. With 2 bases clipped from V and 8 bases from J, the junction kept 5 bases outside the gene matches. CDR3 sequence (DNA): TGTGCCAGCAGCTTACCGACTAGCGGGAGTGGTACGCAGTATTTT. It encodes CASSLPTSGSGTQYF.

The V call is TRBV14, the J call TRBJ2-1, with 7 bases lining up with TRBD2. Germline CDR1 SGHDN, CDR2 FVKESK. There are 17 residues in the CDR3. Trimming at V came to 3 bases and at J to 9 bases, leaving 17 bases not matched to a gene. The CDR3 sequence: CASSQTEGSGKLSEQFF. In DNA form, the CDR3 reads TGTGCCAGCAGCCAGACTGAGGGAAGCGGGAAGCTGAGTGAGCAGTTCTTC.

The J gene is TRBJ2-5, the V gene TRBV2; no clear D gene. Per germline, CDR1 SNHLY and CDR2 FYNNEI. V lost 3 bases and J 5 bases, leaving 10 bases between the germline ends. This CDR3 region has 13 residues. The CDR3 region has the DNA TGTGCCAGCAGTGATTCGAGTCTGGAGACCCAGTACTTC. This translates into CASSDSSLETQYF.

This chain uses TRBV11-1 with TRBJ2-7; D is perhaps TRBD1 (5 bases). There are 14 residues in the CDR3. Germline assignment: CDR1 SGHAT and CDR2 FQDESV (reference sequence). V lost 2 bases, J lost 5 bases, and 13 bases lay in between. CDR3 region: CASSLQGAFNEQYF. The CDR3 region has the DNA TGTGCCAGCAGCTTACAAGGGGCTTTTAACGAGCAGTACTTC. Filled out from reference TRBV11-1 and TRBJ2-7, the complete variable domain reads EAEVAQSPRYKITEKSQAVAFWCDPISGHATLYWYRQILGQGPELLVQFQDESVVDDSQLPKDRFSAERLKGVDSTLKIQPAELGDSAMYLCASSLQGAFNEQYFGPGTRLTVT.

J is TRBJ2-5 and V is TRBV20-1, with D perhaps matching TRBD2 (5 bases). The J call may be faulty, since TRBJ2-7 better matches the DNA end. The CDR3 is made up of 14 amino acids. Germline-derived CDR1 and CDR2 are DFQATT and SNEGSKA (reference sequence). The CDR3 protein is CSASYRASPAEQYF. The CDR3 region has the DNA TGCAGTGCTAGCTATCGCGCTAGCCCTGCCGAGCAGTACTTC.

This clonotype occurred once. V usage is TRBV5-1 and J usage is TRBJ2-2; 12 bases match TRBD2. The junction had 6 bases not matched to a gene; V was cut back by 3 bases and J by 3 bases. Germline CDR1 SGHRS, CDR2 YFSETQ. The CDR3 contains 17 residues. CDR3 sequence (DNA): TGCGCCAGCAGCTCGCTAGCGGGGGGGCCGGACACCGGGGAGCTGTTTTTT. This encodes CASSSLAGGPDTGELFF.

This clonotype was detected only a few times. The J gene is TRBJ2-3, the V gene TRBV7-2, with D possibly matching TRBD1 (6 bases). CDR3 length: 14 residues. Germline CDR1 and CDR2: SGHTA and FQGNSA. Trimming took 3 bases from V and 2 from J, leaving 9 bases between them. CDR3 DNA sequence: TGTGCCAGCAGCTTCGACAGGCACACAGATACGCAGTATTTT. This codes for CASSFDRHTDTQYF.

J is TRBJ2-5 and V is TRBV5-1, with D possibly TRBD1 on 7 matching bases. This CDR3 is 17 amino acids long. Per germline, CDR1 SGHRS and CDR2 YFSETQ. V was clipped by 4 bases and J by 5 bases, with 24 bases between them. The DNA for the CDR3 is TGCGCCAGCAGCACCGGACAGGCCCTCGGGGGCGTGGAGACCCAGTACTTC. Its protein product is CASSTGQALGGVETQYF.

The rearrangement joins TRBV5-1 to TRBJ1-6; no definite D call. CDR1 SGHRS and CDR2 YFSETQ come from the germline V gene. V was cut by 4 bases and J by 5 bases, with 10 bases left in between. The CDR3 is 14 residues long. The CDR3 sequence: CASSRDLNNSPLHF. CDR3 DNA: TGCGCCAGCAGCCGAGACCTCAATAATTCACCCCTCCACTTT.

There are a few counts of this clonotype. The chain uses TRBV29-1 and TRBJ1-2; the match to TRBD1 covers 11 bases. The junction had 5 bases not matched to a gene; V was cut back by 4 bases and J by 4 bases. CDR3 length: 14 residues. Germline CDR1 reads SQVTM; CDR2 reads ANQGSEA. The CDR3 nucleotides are TGCAGCGTTGGGGATGGGACAGGGGGCTATGGCTACACCTTC. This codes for CSVGDGTGGYGYTF.

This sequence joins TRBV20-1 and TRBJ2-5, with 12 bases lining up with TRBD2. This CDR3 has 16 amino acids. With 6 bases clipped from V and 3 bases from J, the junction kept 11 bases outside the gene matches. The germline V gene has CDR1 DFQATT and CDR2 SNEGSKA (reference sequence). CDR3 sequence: CSARVSSGRAKETQYF. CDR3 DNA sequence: TGCAGTGCCAGGGTTTCTAGCGGGAGGGCCAAAGAGACCCAGTACTTC.

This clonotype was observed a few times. The CDR3 protein is CASSQDRVSDQPQHF. The CDR3 DNA reads as TGTGCCAGCAGCCAAGACAGGGTGTCCGATCAGCCCCAGCATTTT. This sequence joins TRBV3-1 and TRBJ1-5; the D gene is possibly TRBD1 (5 bases). The germline V and J ends were trimmed by 0 bases and 5 bases, with 11 bases remaining between them. CDR1 and CDR2 from the germline V gene are LGHDT and YNNKEL (reference sequence). This CDR3 comprises 15 residues.

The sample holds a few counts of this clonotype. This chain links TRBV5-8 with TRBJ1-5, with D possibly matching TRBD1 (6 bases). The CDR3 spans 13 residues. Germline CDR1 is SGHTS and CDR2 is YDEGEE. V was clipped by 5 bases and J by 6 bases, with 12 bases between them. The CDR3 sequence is CASSRQVFQPQHF. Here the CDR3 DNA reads TGTGCCAGCAGTAGACAGGTATTTCAGCCCCAGCATTTT.